The rows below give T cell receptor beta chains drawn from one sample of a study of beta chain features in type 1 diabetes. Clones were sequenced by immunoSEQ multiplex PCR, and TCRdb holds only the in-frame ones, with some missing. The sample includes about 290,000 clones, about 8.5% of them seen just once. Sequencing was performed on central memory CD4+ T cells from blood. Receptor source: a woman in her late teens or twenties in good health. The CDR3 runs from the conserved cysteine through the conserved F or W. The D gene is left open where the match is weak. Clone size is not always given. Where it is, it says once, few, many or a class for expanded clones.

j_gene | d_gene | len | abundance | v_gene | CDR3nt | CDR3aa
TRBJ1-2 | . | 14 | . | TRBV5-4 | TGTGCCAGCAGCTCCAAGGAAGGAAGCTATGGCTACACCTTC | CASSSKEGSYGYTF
TRBJ2-5 | . | 13 | . | TRBV18 | TGTGCCAGCTCACCAGAAGGTGTGGAGACCCAGTACTTC | CASSPEGVETQYF
TRBJ1-4 | TRBD1 | 16 | . | TRBV7-2 | TGTGCCAGCAGCTTAGCGGGGAAGGGGGCAGGGGAAAAACTGTTTTTT | CASSLAGKGAGEKLFF
TRBJ2-1 | . | 10 | few | TRBV29-1 | TGCAGCGGGGTGGAGGGTGAGCAGTTCTTC | CSGVEGEQFF
TRBJ1-1 | . | 14 | few | TRBV6-1 | TGTGCCAGCAGCCCTACAGGGAGGAAGAATGAAGCTTTCTTT | CASSPTGRKNEAFF
TRBJ2-5 | TRBD2 | 17 | few | TRBV5-1 | TGCGCCAGCAGCTTGGAATTACTAGCGGGAGGGCCAGGGACCCAGTACTTC | CASSLELLAGGPGTQYF
TRBJ2-3 | TRBD1 | 14 | few | TRBV15 | TGTGCCACCAGCCGACGACAGGGGTCAGATACGCAGTATTTT | CATSRRQGSDTQYF
TRBJ1-1 | . | 15 | . | TRBV6-6 | TGTGCCAGCAGTTACATAGCAGAGAAGAACACTGAAGCTTTCTTT | CASSYIAEKNTEAFF
TRBJ2-5 | . | 13 | . | TRBV9 | TGTGCCAGCAGCGGCAGGGCGACAGAGACCCAGTACTTC | CASSGRATETQYF
TRBJ1-1 | . | 14 | few | TRBV2 | TGTGCCGCCCGGGCAGGGCACTTGAACACTGAAGCTTTCTTT | CAARAGHLNTEAFF
TRBJ1-5 | . | 13 | few | TRBV7-2 | TGTGCCAGCAGCTTAGTTGCGCGTCAGCCCCAGCATTTT | CASSLVARQPQHF
TRBJ2-1 | . | 13 | . | TRBV5-1 | TGCGCCAGCAGCATAGACCCAACCAGCCAACGGTTCTTC | CASSIDPTSQRFF
TRBJ2-2 | TRBD1 | 14 | many | TRBV7-9 | TGTGCCAGCGGACAGGGGCGTAGCACCGGGGAGCTGTTTTTT | CASGQGRSTGELFF
TRBJ2-1 | TRBD2 | 18 | . | TRBV25-1 | TGTGCCAGCAGACAAGGGACTAGCGGGAGGGCCCAGTACAATGAGCAGTTCTTC | CASRQGTSGRAQYNEQFF
TRBJ1-1 | . | 14 | . | TRBV7-2 | TGTGCCAGCAGCCCGCGACAGTTGAACACTGAAGCTTTCTTT | CASSPRQLNTEAFF
TRBJ1-1 | . | 14 | . | TRBV5-1 | TGCGCCAGCAGCTTGGACAACGGGGCAGGGAGAGCTTTCTTT | CASSLDNGAGRAFF
TRBJ2-2 | TRBD1 | 14 | . | TRBV6-1 | TGTGCCAGCAGCCGGGACAGCCTCACCGGGGAGCTGTTTTTT | CASSRDSLTGELFF
TRBJ1-2 | TRBD1 | 16 | . | TRBV30 | TGTGCCTGGTTGATGCCGGGACAGGGAGCTAACTATGGCTACACCTTC | CAWLMPGQGANYGYTF
TRBJ1-2 | . | 15 | few | TRBV7-9 | TGCGCCAGCAGCCACCTCCTATCTGGGGGGAATGGCTACACCTTC | CASSHLLSGGNGYTF
TRBJ2-7 | TRBD1 | 14 | . | TRBV10-3 | TGTGCCATCAGTTCGGACAGGGGCTCCTACGAGCAGTACTTC | CAISSDRGSYEQYF
TRBJ2-6 | . | 15 | few | TRBV7-9 | TGTGCCAGCAGCTTAGCGGCAACTGGGGCCAACGTCCTGACTTTC | CASSLAATGANVLTF
TRBJ2-7 | . | 12 | . | TRBV7-2 | TGTGCCAGCGGGGACCGGCCCTACGAGCAGTACTTC | CASGDRPYEQYF
TRBJ2-3 | . | 12 | . | TRBV7-8 | TGTGCCAGCAGCTCACAGAGTGATACGCAGTATTTT | CASSSQSDTQYF
TRBJ2-4 | . | 12 | . | TRBV29-1 | TGCTGCGTTGGCCGCAGCAAAAACATTCAGTACTTC | CCVGRSKNIQYF
TRBJ2-7 | TRBD1 | 13 | . | TRBV18 | TGTGCCAGCTCACCGGGACAGTTAGAAGAGCAGTACTTC | CASSPGQLEEQYF
TRBJ2-2 | . | 16 | few | TRBV7-2 | TGTGCCAGCAGCTTCCGAGGCAGCGCTAACACCGGGGAGCTGTTTTTT | CASSFRGSANTGELFF
TRBJ1-3 | . | 15 | . | TRBV27 | TGTGCCAGCAGTCTCGACCCATTCTCTGGAAACACCATATATTTT | CASSLDPFSGNTIYF
TRBJ2-5 | . | 15 | . | TRBV15 | TGTGCCACCAGCAGAGATGGGGCCGAAAAGAGGGCCCAGTACTTC | CATSRDGAEKRAQYF
TRBJ2-6 | . | 14 | many | TRBV25-1 | TGTGCCAGCAGCCGTGACTCTGGGGCCAACGTCCTGACTTTC | CASSRDSGANVLTF
TRBJ2-1 | . | 12 | few | TRBV4-1 | TGCGCCAGCAGCCAAAGAGACAATGAGCAGTTCTTC | CASSQRDNEQFF
TRBJ2-3 | . | 11 | . | TRBV10-2 | TGCGCCAGCAGTGAAGTTGATACGCAGTATTTT | CASSEVDTQYF
TRBJ2-5 | TRBD2 | 15 | . | TRBV30 | TGTGCCTGGAGTCTCGGACTAGAACCTCAAGAGACCCAGTACTTC | CAWSLGLEPQETQYF
TRBJ1-1 | . | 11 | few | TRBV6-6 | TGTGCCAGCCTTTTGAACACTGAAGCTTTCTTT | CASLLNTEAFF
TRBJ2-2 | . | 14 | . | TRBV27 | TGTGCCAGCAGTTCCCAGGGGAACACCGGGGAGCTGTTTTTT | CASSSQGNTGELFF
TRBJ2-4 | . | 17 | . | TRBV4-2 | TGTGCCAGCGAGGTAAATAGGCGGAGACTAGCCAAAAACATTCAGTACTTC | CASEVNRRRLAKNIQYF
TRBJ2-4 | . | 18 | few | TRBV2 | TGTGCCAGCAGTGGGGGTTTAGGGGGAAACTCTGCCAAAAACATTCAGTACTTC | CASSGGLGGNSAKNIQYF
TRBJ1-6 | TRBD1 | 14 | many | TRBV2 | TGTGCCAGCAGGGGGGACAGGGGGCCTTCACCCCTCCACTTT | CASRGDRGPSPLHF
TRBJ2-1 | . | 15 | many | TRBV6-5 | TGTGCCAGCAGTGGGGGGGGCGAAAAGATCAATGAGCAGTTCTTC | CASSGGGEKINEQFF
TRBJ1-2 | . | 15 | few | TRBV7-8 | TGTGCCAGCAGCCCATTCAGGAGGAAGGACTATGGCTACACCTTC | CASSPFRRKDYGYTF
TRBJ1-2 | . | 13 | . | TRBV7-2 | TGTGCCAGCAGCCCACGGCCGGGATATGGCTACACCTTC | CASSPRPGYGYTF
TRBJ2-2 | . | 15 | few | TRBV5-1 | TGCGCCAGCAGCTTCGATCCGGGACCTGCCGGGGAGCTGTTTTTT | CASSFDPGPAGELFF